This TCR beta chain was sequenced during a study of post-analysis software for immune sequencing data. Study in general: Relapsing-remitting, secondary progressive and progressive-relapsing forms made up the multiple sclerosis disease courses. Study results and caveats: Among 5 or 6 TRBV segments more frequent in patients than controls were TRBV5-6, TRBV5-1 and TRBV20-1.

This CDR3 is 17 amino acids long. V trimming: 3 bases; J trimming: 3 bases; junction bases outside the gene matches: 12. CDR1 is SGHVS, CDR2 FNYEAQ, per germline. Sequencing libraries made from TCR beta cDNA carried unique molecular identifiers. TCRdb analysed the PCR reads with MiXCR anew, one entry per CDR3 protein. The table has approximately 730,000 distinct CDR3 sequences, 46% seen once. This clonotype was detected only once. Antigen specificity is unknown. The chain joins TRBV7-6 to TRBJ2-5; TRBD2 matches at 8 bases. The sequence came from a girl aged 10 to 17 with multiple sclerosis. The sample comprised blood. CDR3 nucleotides: TGTGCCAGCAGCTTCGGGACTAGACAAGAGTCGGAAGAGACCCAGTACTTC. Translated, it gives CASSFGTRQESEETQYF. Based on the CDR3 plus reference TRBV7-6 and TRBJ2-5, the full variable domain is GAGVSQSPRYKVTKRGQDVALRCDPISGHVSLYWYRQALGQGPEFLTYFNYEAQQDKSGLPNDRFSAERPEGSISTLTIQRTEQRDSAMYRCASSFGTRQESEETQYFGPGTRLLVL.